This TCR beta chain was observed in a study of blood T cell repertoires in COVID-19. Turning to the study itself: COVID-19 samples collected from the United States, Italy and Spain covered acute and convalescent phases. PBMCs, B-cell-depleted T cells, or T cells were the source of the cDNA or gDNA that made up the material.

The V and J ends lost 5 bases and 3 bases, in that order; junction bases with no gene match: 7. Germline V lookup: CDR1 MGHDK, CDR2 SYGVNS. This CDR3 has 15 residues. The protocol was immunoSEQ multiplex PCR, while the TCRdb copy is restricted to in-frame clones and leaves out a portion. The data show about 110,000 clones, just over 90% seen once. The receptor was derived from a woman in her 30s with acute or convalescent COVID-19. This chain uses TRBV25-1 with TRBJ2-3; 8 positions match TRBD2. The sample consisted of peripheral blood. CDR3 region: CASSSTGGGTDTQYF. For the CDR3, the DNA is TGTGCCAGCAGTAGCACGGGAGGGGGGACAGATACGCAGTATTTT.